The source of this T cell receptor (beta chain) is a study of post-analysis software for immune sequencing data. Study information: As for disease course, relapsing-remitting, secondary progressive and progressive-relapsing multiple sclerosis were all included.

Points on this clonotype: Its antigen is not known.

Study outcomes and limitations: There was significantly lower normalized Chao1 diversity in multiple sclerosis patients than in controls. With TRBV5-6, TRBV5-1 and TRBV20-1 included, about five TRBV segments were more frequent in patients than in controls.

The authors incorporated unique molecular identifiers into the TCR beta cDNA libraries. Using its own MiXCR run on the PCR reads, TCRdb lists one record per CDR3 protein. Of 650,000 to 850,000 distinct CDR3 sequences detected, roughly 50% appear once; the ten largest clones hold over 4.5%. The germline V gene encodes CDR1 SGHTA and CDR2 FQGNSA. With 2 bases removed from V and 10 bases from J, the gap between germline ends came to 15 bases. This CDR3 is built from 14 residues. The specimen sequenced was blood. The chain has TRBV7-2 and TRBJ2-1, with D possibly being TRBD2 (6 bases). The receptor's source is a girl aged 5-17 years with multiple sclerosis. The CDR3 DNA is TGTGCCAGCAGCTTAAACCCCGGGACTCCCGAGCAGTTCTTC. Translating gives CASSLNPGTPEQFF. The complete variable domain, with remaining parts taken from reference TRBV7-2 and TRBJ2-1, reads GAGVSQSPSNKVTEKGKDVELRCDPISGHTALYWYRQSLGQGLEFLIYFQGNSAPDKSGLPSDRFSAERTGGSVSTLTIQRTQQEDSAVYLCASSLNPGTPEQFFGPGTRLTVL.